This T cell receptor beta chain was documented in a study of blood T cell repertoires in COVID-19. Turning to the study itself: The United States, Italy and Spain provided the acute and convalescent COVID-19 samples. In each case, the material was cDNA or gDNA derived from T cells, B-cell-depleted T cells, or PBMCs.

The CDR3 loop spans 16 amino acids. The V gene's germline CDR1 is SGHAT and CDR2 FQNNGV. V gave up 3 bases and J gave up 2 bases; unmatched junction bases: 5. The method was immunoSEQ multiplex PCR; TCRdb's version includes in-frame clones alone and lacks a portion of them. The sample records 390,000 or so clones, around 83% being singletons. Donors were grouped by their self-reported clinical history. Two negative PCRs, clearance, or symptom resolution were required of recovered Cohort 3 donors. The chain links TRBV11-2 to TRBJ2-5, with 11 bases lining up with TRBD1. Sequencing was performed on PBMCs or T cells enriched from blood (not recorded which). This TCR was recovered from a woman between 45 and 60 years old who had recovered from COVID-19. CDR3 residues: CASSFGTGGPQETQYF. Here the CDR3 DNA reads TGTGCCAGCAGCTTCGGGACAGGGGGACCTCAAGAGACCCAGTACTTC.